This passage covers 27 T cell receptor beta chains from one sample sequenced in a study of blood T cell repertoires in COVID-19 (dated by TCRdb to 2019 to 2021). Libraries were prepared through the immunoSEQ multiplex PCR assay. TCRdb mirrors the immuneACCESS table, restricted to in-frame sequences. Some clones are absent from its copies; in checked studies, under half trace to an unresolved V gene, and the reason for the others is unknown. Counted in this sample were tens of thousands of clones; about nine tenths of them appeared once. The top ten clones comprise around 8.1% of the sample. Sequenced sample: peripheral blood. These TCRs come from a man aged 25 to 40 with acute or convalescent COVID-19.

The chain is built from TRBV27 and TRBJ2-7, with D unclear. Trimming cost V 3 bases and J 3 bases, with 6 bases left between them. This CDR3 is 12 amino acids long. Germline CDR1 and CDR2: MNHEY and SMNVEV (reference sequence). This chain's CDR3 is CASSFYSYEQYF. The CDR3 bases are TGTGCCAGCAGTTTTTATAGCTACGAGCAGTACTTC.

CDR3 DNA: TGTGCCAGCAGCTCCCCCCCCAGCGGGAGGGGACCTGGCACAGATACGCAGTATTTT. Protein sequence: CASSSPPSGRGPGTDTQYF. This chain uses TRBV9 with TRBJ2-3, with TRBD2 matching over 10 bases. CDR3 size: 19 residues. Trimming removed 4 bases from V and 1 base from J; junction bases left unmatched: 15. Germline CDR1 SGDLS, CDR2 YYNGEE.

J is TRBJ1-2 and V is TRBV6-2 or TRBV6-3; D call uncertain. Germline values: CDR1 MNHEY, CDR2 SVGEGT. This CDR3 is built from 11 residues. With 6 bases removed from V and 7 bases from J, the gap between germline ends came to 9 bases. The CDR3 loop reads CASSRDFGYTF. The CDR3 nucleotides read TGTGCCAGCAGCCGCGACTTTGGCTACACCTTC.

This chain's CDR3 is CAWSAGTGSSYTF. The CDR3 DNA sequence: TGTGCCTGGAGTGCGGGCACAGGGAGTAGCTACACCTTC. The rearrangement uses TRBV30 and TRBJ1-2; a weak D match, TRBD1 (6 bases). The length of the CDR3 is 13 residues. V was clipped by 1 base and J by 9 bases, with 15 bases between them. Germline values: CDR1 GTSNPN, CDR2 SVGIG (reference sequence).

The chain couples TRBV9 to TRBJ2-3, with TRBD2 as a possible D gene (5 bases). Germline assignment: CDR1 SGDLS and CDR2 YYNGEE. The V and J ends lost 0 bases and 2 bases respectively, with 13 bases between them. The CDR3 length is 16 residues. For the CDR3, the DNA is TGTGCCAGCAGCGTAGGGATTAGCGAGACCACAGATACGCAGTATTTT. Translation gives CASSVGISETTDTQYF.

The chain has TRBV5-6 and TRBJ2-1; TRBD1 matches at 9 bases. The V gene end was trimmed by 2 bases and the J gene end by 6 bases; junction bases not matched to a gene: 15. Germline assignment: CDR1 SGHDT and CDR2 YYEEEE. The CDR3 spans 18 residues. DNA of the CDR3: TGTGCCAGCAGCTTTCCGGATATCCGGGGACAGGGTGCCAATGAGCAGTTCTTC. Translating gives CASSFPDIRGQGANEQFF.

CDR3 bases: TGTGCCAGACTAGCGGGAGAAATGTCCCGGAACACCGGGGAGCTGTTTTTT. Residues: CARLAGEMSRNTGELFF. The chain recombines TRBV19 with TRBJ2-2; 11 bases line up with TRBD2. From germline, CDR1 is LNHDA and CDR2 SQIVND (reference sequence). This CDR3 is built from 17 residues. The junction had 10 bases not matched to a gene; V was cut back by 9 bases and J by 1 base.

This sequence joins TRBV29-1 and TRBJ2-3; TRBD2 agrees at 14 bases. From germline, CDR1 is SQVTM and CDR2 ANQGSEA. Trimming cost V 6 bases and J 8 bases; bases outside gene matches: 10. This CDR3 has 15 residues. This chain's CDR3 is CSVPGLAGGSATQYF. The CDR3 bases are TGCAGCGTACCCGGACTAGCGGGAGGCTCGGCTACGCAGTATTTT.

The J gene is TRBJ2-7, the V gene TRBV5-1, with D maybe TRBD2 (6 bases). CDR3 length: 13 residues. Looked up from germline, CDR1 is SGHRS and CDR2 is YFSETQ. Trimming cost V 5 bases and J 7 bases, with 16 bases left between them. The CDR3: CASSVDAGREQYF. CDR3 coding DNA: TGCGCCAGCAGTGTGGACGCTGGGAGGGAGCAGTACTTC. The full variable domain, with the rest looked up from reference TRBV5-1 and TRBJ2-7, is KAGVTQTPRYLIKTRGQQVTLSCSPISGHRSVSWYQQTPGQGLQFLFEYFSETQRNKGNFPGRFSGRQFSNSRSEMNVSTLELGDSALYLCASSVDAGREQYFGPGTRLTVT.

The J gene is TRBJ1-2, the V gene TRBV30; 10 nucleotides match TRBD1. V lost 8 bases, J lost 5 bases, and 20 bases stayed unmatched. The CDR3 sequence is 17 residues long. CDR1 GTSNPN and CDR2 SVGIG come from the germline V gene (reference sequence). The CDR3 sequence: CAVDTLRDRGPFYGYTF. CDR3 coding DNA: TGTGCCGTGGATACCCTCCGGGACAGGGGTCCATTTTATGGCTACACCTTC.

V is TRBV7-9 and J is TRBJ2-1; 9 nucleotides agree with TRBD2. Trimming removed 5 bases from V and 7 bases from J; junction bases left unmatched: 9. The CDR3 is 15 amino acids. Germline CDR1 and CDR2: SEHNR and FQNEAQ (reference sequence). The CDR3 loop is CASSVIPSGDNEQFF. Here the CDR3 DNA reads TGTGCCAGCAGCGTAATTCCTAGCGGGGATAATGAGCAGTTCTTC.

The chain combines TRBV11-2 with TRBJ2-3; possible D gene TRBD2, 5 bases. Trimming shortened V by 4 bases and J by 0 bases, and 8 bases separated the two germline ends. In germline, CDR1 is SGHAT, CDR2 FQNNGV. This CDR3 comprises 14 residues. CDR3 amino acids: CASSYRGSTDTQYF. The CDR3, as DNA: TGTGCCAGCAGCTACCGGGGTAGCACAGATACGCAGTATTTT.

The rearrangement uses TRBV15 and TRBJ2-5; the match to TRBD1 covers 9 bases. The CDR3 extends over 16 amino acids. The germline V gene has CDR1 LNHNV and CDR2 YYDKDF (reference sequence). V shed 3 bases, J shed 1 base, and the junction held 6 bases outside the gene matches. The CDR3: CATSSMGQGPQETQYF. The CDR3 nucleotides read TGTGCCACCAGCAGCATGGGACAGGGACCCCAAGAGACCCAGTACTTC.

The rearrangement links TRBV10-1 to TRBJ2-1; 9 bases match TRBD2. The V gene end was trimmed by 5 bases and the J gene end by 6 bases; junction bases not matched to a gene: 11. The CDR3 contains 16 residues. Germline CDR1 is WNHNN and CDR2 is SYGVQD (reference sequence). CDR3 loop: CASSPSAGGPVNEQFF. In DNA, the CDR3 is TGCGCCAGCAGTCCCTCGGCGGGAGGGCCGGTCAATGAGCAGTTCTTC.

The V call is TRBV18, the J call TRBJ1-2; no clear D. This CDR3 is 16 amino acids long. Germline loops: CDR1 KGHSH, CDR2 LQKENI. The V gene lost 1 base and the J gene lost 1 base, with 13 bases spanning the gap. CDR3 DNA: TGTGCCAGCTCACCACTAGACTCTGGACTTAACTATGGCTACACCTTC. It codes for CASSPLDSGLNYGYTF. The variable domain in full, completed from reference TRBV18 and TRBJ1-2, reads NAGVMQNPRHLVRRRGQEARLRCSPMKGHSHVYWYRQLPEEGLKFMVYLQKENIIDESGMPKERFSAEFPKEGPSILRIQQVVRGDSAAYFCASSPLDSGLNYGYTFGSGTRLTVV.

The CDR3 here is CASSPWGGPATNEKLFF. DNA for the CDR3: TGTGCCAGCAGCCCCTGGGGGGGGCCTGCAACTAATGAAAAACTGTTTTTT. The chain employs TRBV3-1 (or the pseudogene TRBV3-2) and TRBJ1-4; TRBD1 is a possible D gene (6 bases). The CDR3 consists of 17 residues. V was trimmed by 4 bases and J by 0 bases, leaving 15 bases between them. Germline V gene sequence: CDR1 LGHDT, CDR2 YNNKEL (reference sequence).

CDR3 DNA sequence: TGTGCCAGCAGCCGCCCGGGACAGGGGGTTTCACCCCTCCACTTT. Translation gives CASSRPGQGVSPLHF. This chain connects TRBV3-1 (or the pseudogene TRBV3-2) to TRBJ1-6; 11 nucleotides agree with TRBD1. Germline V gene data show CDR1 as LGHDT and CDR2 as YNNKEL (reference sequence). V gave up 4 bases and J gave up 9 bases; unmatched junction bases: 5. The CDR3 spans 15 residues.

The rearrangement links TRBV6-2 or TRBV6-3 to TRBJ2-6; D uncertain. Germline V CDR1 and CDR2: MNHEY, SVGEGT. Trimming stripped 7 bases from V and 2 bases from J, with 6 bases between. The CDR3 covers 13 residues. CDR3 DNA sequence: TGTGCCAGCACCCCCGCTGGGGCCAACGTCCTGACTTTC. Translated, it gives CASTPAGANVLTF.

J is TRBJ2-2 and V is TRBV5-1; 11 bases align to TRBD2. The junction had 5 bases not matched to a gene; V was cut back by 5 bases and J by 5 bases. This CDR3 has 15 amino acids. Germline loops: CDR1 SGHRS, CDR2 YFSETQ. The CDR3: CASRRTSGPTGELFF. The CDR3 coding sequence is TGCGCCAGCAGGAGGACTAGCGGGCCGACCGGGGAGCTGTTTTTT.

The chain uses TRBV29-1 and TRBJ2-2, with TRBD2 matching over 7 bases. The length of the CDR3 is 17 residues. Losses at the gene ends were 3 bases for V and 4 bases for J; bases not matched to a gene: 14. Germline CDR1 reads SQVTM; CDR2 reads ANQGSEA. The CDR3 protein is CSVEVLRRAGLTGELFF. The CDR3 DNA reads as TGCAGCGTTGAGGTCTTACGGCGAGCGGGACTCACCGGGGAGCTGTTTTTT.

The V call is TRBV3-1 (or the pseudogene TRBV3-2), the J call TRBJ2-7; D might be TRBD1 (6 bases). This CDR3 contains 15 residues. V was clipped by 0 bases and J by 2 bases, with 11 bases between them. Germline CDR1 reads LGHDT; CDR2 reads YNNKEL (reference sequence). The CDR3 DNA follows: TGTGCCAGCAGCCAAGAAAGGACAGTGCCCTACGAGCAGTACTTC. Translated, it gives CASSQERTVPYEQYF.

This sequence joins TRBV7-2 and TRBJ2-7; D may be TRBD2 (6 bases). CDR1 SGHTA and CDR2 FQGNSA come from the germline V gene. The germline V and J ends were trimmed by 5 bases and 7 bases, with 21 bases remaining between them. The CDR3 covers 15 residues. The CDR3 region has the DNA TGTGCCAGCAGCCAACAATCCGGGAGCCAAGGGGAGCAGTACTTC. It specifies CASSQQSGSQGEQYF.

The chain links TRBV28 to TRBJ2-2; D possibly corresponds to TRBD1 (6 bases). CDR1 MDHEN and CDR2 SYDVKM come from the germline V gene. This CDR3 contains 15 residues. V was clipped by 7 bases and J by 3 bases, with 15 bases between them. In DNA, the CDR3 is TGTGCCAGCAAAACAGGGATTAGCGACACCGGGGAGCTGTTTTTT. Its translation is CASKTGISDTGELFF.

This chain joins TRBV7-6 and TRBJ1-2; D not certain. The CDR3 extends over 15 amino acids. The V gene's germline CDR1 is SGHVS and CDR2 FNYEAQ. V was cut by 0 bases and J by 3 bases, with 11 bases left in between. The CDR3 here is CASSLAAGIDYGYTF. The CDR3 DNA is TGTGCCAGCAGCTTAGCTGCAGGTATCGACTATGGCTACACCTTC.

The chain links TRBV3-1 (or the pseudogene TRBV3-2) to TRBJ2-1; TRBD2 might be the D (5 bases). Germline V gives CDR1 LGHDT, CDR2 YNNKEL (reference sequence). The CDR3 runs to 14 residues. V dropped 3 bases and J dropped 6 bases, with 12 bases sitting between them. The CDR3 loop reads CASSQRVVGNEQFF. CDR3 coding DNA: TGTGCCAGCAGCCAGAGGGTAGTGGGCAATGAGCAGTTCTTC.

The V gene is TRBV7-8, the J gene TRBJ2-3, with 15 bases fitting TRBD2. V dropped 4 bases and J dropped 6; count of bases not matched to a gene: 14. Looked up from germline, CDR1 is SGHVS and CDR2 is FQNEAQ. The CDR3 has 19 amino acids. DNA for the CDR3: TGTGCCAGCAGCTCGGGACTAGCGGGAGGCCTTCGGGCGGGGGATACGCAGTATTTT. Amino acids: CASSSGLAGGLRAGDTQYF.

This clone occurred once. The chain carries TRBV19 and TRBJ1-4, with D uncertain. Germline V gives CDR1 LNHDA, CDR2 SQIVND (reference sequence). The CDR3 extends over 13 amino acids. V gave up 3 bases and J gave up 7 bases, with 9 bases separating them. The CDR3 is CASSINGGEKLFF. For the CDR3, the DNA is TGTGCCAGTAGTATTAACGGCGGTGAAAAACTGTTTTTT.